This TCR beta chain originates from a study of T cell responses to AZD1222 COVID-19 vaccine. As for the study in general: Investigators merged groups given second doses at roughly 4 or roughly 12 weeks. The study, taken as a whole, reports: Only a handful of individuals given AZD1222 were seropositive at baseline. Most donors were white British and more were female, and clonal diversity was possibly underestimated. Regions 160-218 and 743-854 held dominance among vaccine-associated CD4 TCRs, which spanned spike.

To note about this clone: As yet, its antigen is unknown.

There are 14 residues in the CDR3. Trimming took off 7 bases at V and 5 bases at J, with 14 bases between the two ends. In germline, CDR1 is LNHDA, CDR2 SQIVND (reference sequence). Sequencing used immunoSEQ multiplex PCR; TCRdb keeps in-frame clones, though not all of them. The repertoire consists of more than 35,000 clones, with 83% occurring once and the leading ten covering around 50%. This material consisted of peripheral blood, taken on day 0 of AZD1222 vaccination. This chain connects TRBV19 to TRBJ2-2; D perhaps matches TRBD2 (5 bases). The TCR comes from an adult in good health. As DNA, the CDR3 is TGTGCCAGTATCGCCCCCGAGCGGACCGGGGAGCTGTTTTTT. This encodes CASIAPERTGELFF.